These 13 T cell receptor beta chains were all obtained from the same sample, sequenced in a study of cytotoxic CD8 clonotypes in ibrutinib-treated CLL. Here immunoSEQ multiplex PCR was the method, and the copy in TCRdb shows in-frame clones only, minus some. This sample has about 130,000 clones, with 80% to 90% found just once. The sequencing used PBMCs, collected after 24 months of ibrutinib treatment. Receptors were obtained from a human donor with chronic lymphocytic leukemia.

About this clone: In the same sample, other DNA sequences code for this CDR3. This sequence joins TRBV5-1 and TRBJ2-7; D is ambiguous. Trimming shortened V by 0 bases and J by 4 bases, and 5 bases separated the two germline ends. In germline, CDR1 is SGHRS, CDR2 YFSETQ. The CDR3 length is 12 residues. The CDR3 coding sequence is TGCGCCAGCAGCTTGGATATTTACGAGCAGTACTTC. Translation: CASSLDIYEQYF.

The rearrangement joins TRBV7-8 to TRBJ2-2; the D gene could be TRBD1 or TRBD2 (5 bases each). V was trimmed by 3 bases and J by 1 base, leaving 9 bases between them. The germline V gene encodes CDR1 SGHVS and CDR2 FQNEAQ. The length of the CDR3 is 15 residues. The CDR3, as DNA: TGTGCCAGCAGCTTCGGGACGGGGAACACCGGGGAGCTGTTTTTT. It codes for CASSFGTGNTGELFF.

Only one count was recorded for this clone. The chain recombines TRBV28 with TRBJ2-5; no clear D gene. Germline values: CDR1 MDHEN, CDR2 SYDVKM. The CDR3 length is 15 residues. V lost 7 bases and J 1 base, leaving 16 bases between the germline ends. Here the CDR3 reads CASKVHVTTQETQYF. The CDR3 DNA is TGTGCCAGCAAGGTTCATGTAACAACCCAAGAGACCCAGTACTTC.

The chain has TRBV11-3 and TRBJ2-1; no clear D. The V and J ends lost 0 bases and 0 bases respectively, with 6 bases between them. Germline V gives CDR1 SGHNT, CDR2 YENEEA. The CDR3 length is 15 residues. The CDR3 region is CASSLDPVSYNEQFF. In nucleotides, the CDR3 is TGTGCCAGCAGCTTAGATCCCGTCTCCTACAATGAGCAGTTCTTC.

The chain employs TRBV6-5 and TRBJ1-3, with D tentatively TRBD1 (5 bases). The germline V gene encodes CDR1 MNHEY and CDR2 SVGAGI. With 7 bases removed from V and 1 base from J, the gap between germline ends came to 14 bases. The CDR3 is 15 residues long. Here the CDR3 reads CASTEGGGSGNTIYF. CDR3 DNA: TGTGCCAGCACGGAGGGCGGGGGATCTGGAAACACCATATATTTT.

The chain recombines TRBV6-1 with TRBJ1-5; no clear D gene. Trimming removed 2 bases from V and 2 bases from J, with 16 bases in between. Germline V gene sequence: CDR1 MNHNS, CDR2 SASEGT. The CDR3 has 17 amino acids. DNA for the CDR3: TGTGCCAGCAGTGAATTTTACAATCTAAGGGGCAATCAGCCCCAGCATTTT. Translation: CASSEFYNLRGNQPQHF.

This clone was picked up a small number of times. The rearrangement joins TRBV7-9 to TRBJ1-4, with 8 bases lining up with TRBD1. Germline V lookup: CDR1 SEHNR, CDR2 FQNEAQ (reference sequence). V was clipped by 5 bases and J by 1 base; unmatched bases: 9. CDR3 length: 17 amino acids. CDR3 sequence: CASSRSGTGLTNEKLFF. As DNA, the CDR3 is TGTGCCAGCAGCCGCTCCGGGACAGGCCTAACTAATGAAAAACTGTTTTTT.

This rearrangement joins TRBV4-2 to TRBJ2-7; the D gene is possibly TRBD2 (7 bases). V shed 4 bases and J shed 5 bases, with 21 bases lying between them. The CDR3 spans 16 residues. The germline gives CDR1 LGHNA, CDR2 YNFKEQ. Written as DNA, the CDR3 is TGTGCCAGCAGCCCCCGGTCGAGGGGGGGGGTCGACGAGCAGTACTTC. This sequence encodes CASSPRSRGGVDEQYF.

The CDR3 DNA sequence: TGTGCCAGTAGTATAATCAGGGCAACTAATGAAAAACTGTTTTTT. Translating it yields CASSIIRATNEKLFF. The chain employs TRBV19 and TRBJ1-4; a possible D gene is TRBD1 (5 bases). Germline CDR1 reads LNHDA; CDR2 reads SQIVND (reference sequence). The V and J ends lost 2 bases and 0 bases respectively, with 7 bases between them. CDR3 length: 15 residues. Full variable domain (missing parts from reference TRBV19 and TRBJ1-4): DGGITQSPKYLFRKEGQNVTLSCEQNLNHDAMYWYRQDPGQGLRLIYYSQIVNDFQKGDIAEGYSVSREKKESFPLTVTSAQKNPTAFYLCASSIIRATNEKLFFGSGTQLSVL.

Only one count was recorded for this clone. This chain joins TRBV5-1 and TRBJ2-7; TRBD2 might be the D (5 bases). From germline, CDR1 is SGHRS and CDR2 YFSETQ. V was cut by 4 bases and J by 5 bases, with 16 bases left in between. This CDR3 has 14 residues. CDR3 in amino acids: CASSPDVGRDEQYF. The DNA of the CDR3 is TGCGCCAGCAGCCCGGACGTTGGGCGGGACGAGCAGTACTTC.

The gene calls are TRBV18 and TRBJ1-2, with TRBD1 matching 7 bases. The CDR3 spans 14 residues. Germline CDR1 is KGHSH and CDR2 is LQKENI. V shed 3 bases and J 1 base; nucleotides not matched to a gene: 2. The CDR3 sequence is CASSPWDSNYGYTF. DNA for the CDR3: TGTGCCAGCTCACCGTGGGACAGTAACTATGGCTACACCTTC.

This chain uses TRBV7-2 with TRBJ2-1; 9 bases are shared with TRBD2. The CDR3 has 15 residues. Trimming cost V 5 bases and J 4 bases; bases outside gene matches: 6. The V gene's germline CDR1 is SGHTA and CDR2 FQGNSA. The CDR3 spells CASSTQLAGYNEQFF. In DNA, the CDR3 is TGTGCCAGCAGCACCCAGCTAGCGGGGTACAATGAGCAGTTCTTC.

J is TRBJ1-1 and V is TRBV2; a weak D match, TRBD1 (6 bases). The CDR3 length is 13 residues. Germline-derived CDR1 and CDR2 are SNHLY and FYNNEI. Trimming took 6 bases from V and 6 from J, leaving 14 bases between them. The CDR3 loop reads CASREQGNAEAFF. CDR3 bases: TGTGCCAGCAGGGAACAGGGTAACGCTGAAGCTTTCTTT.